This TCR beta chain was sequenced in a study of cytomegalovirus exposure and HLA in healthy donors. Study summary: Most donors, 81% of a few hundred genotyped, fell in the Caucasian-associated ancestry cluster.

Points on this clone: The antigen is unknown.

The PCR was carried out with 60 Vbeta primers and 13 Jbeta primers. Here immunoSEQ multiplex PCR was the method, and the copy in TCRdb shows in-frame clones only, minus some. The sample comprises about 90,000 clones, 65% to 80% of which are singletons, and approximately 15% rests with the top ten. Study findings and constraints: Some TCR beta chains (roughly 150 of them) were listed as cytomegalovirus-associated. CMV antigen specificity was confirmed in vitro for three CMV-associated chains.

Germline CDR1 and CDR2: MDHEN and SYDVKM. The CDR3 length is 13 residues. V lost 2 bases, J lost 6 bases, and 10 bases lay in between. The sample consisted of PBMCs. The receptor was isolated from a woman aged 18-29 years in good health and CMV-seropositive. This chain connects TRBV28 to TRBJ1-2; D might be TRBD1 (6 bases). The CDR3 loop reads CASSLLQGHGYTF. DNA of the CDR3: TGTGCCAGCAGTTTACTACAGGGACATGGCTACACCTTC.